This TCR beta chain was found in a study of shared clonotypes between healthy human individuals. Study observations and caveats: Across subsets, estimated richness was generally greater for naive than for memory populations.

Terminally differentiated effector memory CD45RA+ cells were excluded from the naive CD8 cells, which were CD45RO-negative and positively selected for CCR7. When replicate PCRs were run on sorted subsets, they used about 220 ng DNA, some 29,000 T cell genomes. TCRdb keeps only in-frame clones here, not all; method: immunoSEQ multiplex PCR. This sample has about 2,100,000 clones, with approximately 94% found just once. A note on this clone: Its specificity is not known.

V dropped 3 bases and J dropped 4 bases, with 15 bases sitting between them. CDR1 is KGHSH and CDR2 is LQKENI in the germline V gene. The CDR3 length is 15 residues. The chain links TRBV18 to TRBJ1-2; tentative D call: TRBD1 (5 bases). The source material was naive CD8+ T cells from PBMCs. This TCR was recovered from a man aged 18-30 years in good health. Some clones in this sample may be carry-over from other donors' samples. CDR3: CASSPPGRGTYGYTF. The CDR3 DNA sequence: TGTGCCAGCTCACCCCCCGGTCGGGGGACCTATGGCTACACCTTC.